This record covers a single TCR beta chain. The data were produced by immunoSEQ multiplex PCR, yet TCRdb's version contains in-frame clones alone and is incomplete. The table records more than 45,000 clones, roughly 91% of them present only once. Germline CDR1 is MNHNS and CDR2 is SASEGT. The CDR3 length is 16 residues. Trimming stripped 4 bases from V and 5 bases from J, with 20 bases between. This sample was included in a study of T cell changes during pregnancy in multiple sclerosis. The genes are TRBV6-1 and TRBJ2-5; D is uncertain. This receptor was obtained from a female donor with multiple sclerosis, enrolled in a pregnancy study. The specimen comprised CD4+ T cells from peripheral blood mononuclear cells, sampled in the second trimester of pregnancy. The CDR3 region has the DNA TGTGCCAGCAGTGTCCTCTTTCTGGCTGGCATGGAGACCCAGTACTTC. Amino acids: CASSVLFLAGMETQYF.